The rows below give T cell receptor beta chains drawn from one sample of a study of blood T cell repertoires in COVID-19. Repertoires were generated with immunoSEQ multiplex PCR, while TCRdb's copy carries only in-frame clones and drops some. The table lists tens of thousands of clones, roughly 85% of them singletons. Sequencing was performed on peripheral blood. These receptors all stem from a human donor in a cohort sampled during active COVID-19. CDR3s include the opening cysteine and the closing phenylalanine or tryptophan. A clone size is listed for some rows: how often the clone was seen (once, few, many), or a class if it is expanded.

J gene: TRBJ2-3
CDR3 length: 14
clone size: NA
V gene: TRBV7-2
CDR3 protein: CASSFGGGSDTQYF

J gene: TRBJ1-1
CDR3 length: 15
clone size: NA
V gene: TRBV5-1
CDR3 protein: CASSRTGQDGTEAFF

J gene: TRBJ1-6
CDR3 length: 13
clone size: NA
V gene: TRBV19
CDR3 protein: CASSTEQDSPLHF

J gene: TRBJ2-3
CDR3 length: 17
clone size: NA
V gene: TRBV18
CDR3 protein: CASSQEGLAEATDTQYF

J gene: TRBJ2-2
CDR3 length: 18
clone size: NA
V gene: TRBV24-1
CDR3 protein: CATSEPTLIDRRAGELFF

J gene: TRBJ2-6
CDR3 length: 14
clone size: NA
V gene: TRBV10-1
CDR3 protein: CASSQGSGANVLTF

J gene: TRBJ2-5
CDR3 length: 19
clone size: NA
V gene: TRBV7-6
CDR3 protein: CASSLGTSGGALPQETQYF

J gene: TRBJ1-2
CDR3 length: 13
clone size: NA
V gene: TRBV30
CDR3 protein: CAWSDRGEGGYTF

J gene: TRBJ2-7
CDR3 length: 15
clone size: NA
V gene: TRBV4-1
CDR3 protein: CASSQDQGNSYEQYF

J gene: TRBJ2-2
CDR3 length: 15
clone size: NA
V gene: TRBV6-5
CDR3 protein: CASGNVDIHTGELFF

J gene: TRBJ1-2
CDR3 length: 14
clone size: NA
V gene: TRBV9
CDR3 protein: CASSYGSGNYGYTF

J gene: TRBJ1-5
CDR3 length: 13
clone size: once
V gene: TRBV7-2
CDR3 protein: CASSTPGRQPQHF

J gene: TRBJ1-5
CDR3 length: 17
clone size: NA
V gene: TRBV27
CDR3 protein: CASSLSSSQGSNQPQHF

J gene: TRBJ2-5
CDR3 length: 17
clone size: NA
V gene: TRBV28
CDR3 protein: CASRKFRGTQKTPRVDF

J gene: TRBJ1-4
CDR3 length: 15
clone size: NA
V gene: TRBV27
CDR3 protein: CASSVTGNYNEKLFF

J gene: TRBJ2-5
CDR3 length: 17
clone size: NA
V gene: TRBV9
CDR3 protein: CASSAGTSASPQETQYF